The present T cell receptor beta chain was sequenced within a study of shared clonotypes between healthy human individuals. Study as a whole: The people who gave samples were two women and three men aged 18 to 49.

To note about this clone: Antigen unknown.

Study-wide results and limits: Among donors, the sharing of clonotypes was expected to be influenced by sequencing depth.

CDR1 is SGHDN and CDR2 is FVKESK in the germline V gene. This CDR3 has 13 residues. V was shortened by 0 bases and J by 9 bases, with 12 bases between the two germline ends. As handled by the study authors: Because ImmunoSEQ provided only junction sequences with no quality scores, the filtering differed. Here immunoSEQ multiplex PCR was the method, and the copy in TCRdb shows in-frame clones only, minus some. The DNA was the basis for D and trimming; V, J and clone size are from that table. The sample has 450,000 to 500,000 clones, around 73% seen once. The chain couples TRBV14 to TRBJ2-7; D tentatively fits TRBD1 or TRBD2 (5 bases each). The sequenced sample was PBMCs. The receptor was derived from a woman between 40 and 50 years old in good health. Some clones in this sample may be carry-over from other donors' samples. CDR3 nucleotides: TGTGCCAGCAGCCAAGAATCGGGACGTACGCAGTACTTC. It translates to CASSQESGRTQYF.